The rows below give T cell receptor beta chains drawn from one sample of a study of blood T cell repertoires in COVID-19. Clones were read by immunoSEQ multiplex PCR, and TCRdb kept only the in-frame ones, dropping some. Of roughly 250,000 clones listed, 70% to 85% were seen once; the top ten hold 4% to 6%. The sample was peripheral blood. The receptors come from a woman older than 75 with active or convalescent COVID-19. The CDR3 runs from the conserved cysteine through the conserved F or W. Each record gives: V gene, J gene, CDR3 protein.

TRBV2	TRBJ1-4	CASTREGSNEKLFF
TRBV30	TRBJ2-7	CAWRRQGDAYEQYF
TRBV15	TRBJ1-1	CATSRDVAGPEAFF
TRBV2	TRBJ2-7	CASSDSSYLEQYF
TRBV18	TRBJ2-1	CASSLLGGASYNEQFF
TRBV5-1	TRBJ1-2	CASSLDRGGYGYTF
TRBV28	TRBJ1-1	CASSSPTGAEAFF
TRBV27	TRBJ2-7	CASSSPGQGKNEQYF
TRBV9	TRBJ2-1	CASSATGGYYNEQFF
TRBV10-2	TRBJ2-5	CASSESTRGTETQYF
TRBV5-1	TRBJ2-3	CASSLRVPLTDTQYF
TRBV19	TRBJ1-2	CASRERGRSYGYTF
TRBV9	TRBJ2-6	CASSASGSGANVLTF
TRBV6-5	TRBJ1-1	CASSPRNTEAFF
TRBV28	TRBJ1-5	CASSLTTGHQPQHF
TRBV19	TRBJ2-3	CASSWHRTDTQYF
TRBV24-1	TRBJ2-7	CATSDVTGTSGLRVEQYF
TRBV18	TRBJ2-1	CASSHKRGPEEQFF
TRBV5-1	TRBJ2-3	CASSLASGGQADTQYF
TRBV29-1	TRBJ2-6	CSARSPSGANVLTF
TRBV2	TRBJ2-7	CASGLASGASYEQYF
TRBV14	TRBJ1-1	CASSQDMNTEAFF
TRBV7-9	TRBJ2-7	CASSSTGHTYEQYF
TRBV5-4	TRBJ2-5	CASSQQISGGETQYF
TRBV6-5	TRBJ1-4	CASSLLGVGEKLFF
TRBV19	TRBJ1-1	CASSSQVNTEAFF
TRBV28	TRBJ1-2	CASSLWTGEGGYTF
TRBV6-5	TRBJ2-2	CASRDRDFRTGELFF
TRBV9	TRBJ1-6	CASSAGTGVYNSPLHF
TRBV18	TRBJ2-5	CASSLTAGQETQYF
TRBV11-2	TRBJ2-5	CASSYGRGLASMRETQYF
TRBV18	TRBJ1-1	CASSPRTGEAFF
TRBV5-1	TRBJ2-7	CASSSMDRDTWTSGILSF
TRBV15	TRBJ2-1	CATSRWPLQGAYNEQFF
TRBV19	TRBJ2-1	CASSIGAKGLAGYNEQFF
TRBV29-1	TRBJ2-5	CSVDSLVGETQYF
TRBV7-2	TRBJ2-7	CASSLVASGSFYEQYF
TRBV9	TRBJ1-1	CASSPGGRTEAFF
TRBV18	TRBJ2-7	CASSPTLGGPDSNEQYF
TRBV20-1	TRBJ2-5	CSASNPSEFRQETQYF
TRBV6-5	TRBJ1-3	CASSLDRRNTIYF
TRBV7-2	TRBJ2-3	CASSLALAGTDTQYF
TRBV7-9	TRBJ1-4	CASSLTGTGRSTNEKLFF
TRBV19	TRBJ2-1	CASSIQDEQFF